These T cell receptor beta chains were read from a single sample in a study of blood T cells in healthy people across ages. TCRdb independently ran MiXCR on the 5' RACE reads; one entry per CDR3 protein. The sample carries under 850,000 distinct CDR3 sequences, 35% to 40% recorded once. What was sequenced was blood. All receptors come from a young man in good health. CDR3s include the opening cysteine and the closing phenylalanine or tryptophan.

CASSLWGSQPQHF,TRBJ1-5,TRBV7-2
CASSQDSGANYNEQFF,TRBJ2-1,TRBV4-2
CASSLTGGGATDTQYF,TRBJ2-3,TRBV7-3
CASGGDQPQHF,TRBJ1-5,TRBV6-1
CSARGVRVGVNTEAFF,TRBJ1-1,TRBV20-1
CASSPTGVNTEAFF,TRBJ1-1,TRBV14
CSASGQGARHEQYF,TRBJ2-7,TRBV20-1
CASAGTGELFF,TRBJ2-2,TRBV12-3/TRBV12-4
CASYRTDVTLGDNEQFF,TRBJ2-1,TRBV7-9
CASSLGYGEQYF,TRBJ2-5,TRBV5-6
CSASLARATEAFF,TRBJ1-1,TRBV20-1
CASRGRGPPRLTYEQYF,-,TRBV28
CASSLVTSGAYNEQFF,TRBJ2-1,TRBV5-1
CATSRDLGISRQETQYF,TRBJ2-5,TRBV15
CASSSQGRGGSSYNEQYF,TRBJ2-7,TRBV21-1
CASSLLADGETQYF,-,TRBV3-1
CSARDAGRVQETQYF,TRBJ2-5,TRBV20-1
CASSLGTSGGLTGELFF,TRBJ2-2,TRBV11-2
CASSQWTSGGEDTQYF,TRBJ2-3,TRBV21-1
CASTPGGEPTDTQYF,TRBJ2-3,TRBV5-1
CASRFGMGADTQYF,TRBJ2-3,TRBV27
CSVEEQGPKVQFF,TRBJ2-1,TRBV29-1
CASSYVRGAGNEQYF,TRBJ2-7,TRBV6-2/TRBV6-3
CASSQGLISPLHF,TRBJ1-6,TRBV4-3
CASSLGYRRPYGYTF,TRBJ1-2,TRBV5-5
CASSPYGQGTDTQYF,TRBJ2-3,TRBV12-3/TRBV12-4
CASSEGLAGAAETQYF,TRBJ2-5,TRBV13
CAGSALPGQGYQETQYF,TRBJ2-5,TRBV7-2
CASSLVRGSYNSPLHF,TRBJ1-6,TRBV27
CASSSPLGEEQYF,TRBJ2-7,TRBV28
CASSQASYNSPLHF,TRBJ1-6,TRBV4-1
CASSLMVTGDTEAFF,TRBJ1-1,TRBV5-1
CASSVGGQGHGYTF,TRBJ1-2,TRBV12-3/TRBV12-4
CSASDARVNTEAFF,TRBJ1-1,TRBV20-1
CRPGRGSSYNEQFF,TRBJ2-1,TRBV20-1
CATYGGTAVTRGMFAGELFF,TRBJ2-2,TRBV12-3/TRBV12-4
CASSQGLGAANEKLFF,TRBJ1-4,TRBV3-1
CASSLTTSGGNNEQFF,TRBJ2-1,TRBV18
CASSYSRRTTTNYGYTF,TRBJ1-2,TRBV6-5
CASSQDSGGGEQFF,TRBJ2-1,TRBV3-1